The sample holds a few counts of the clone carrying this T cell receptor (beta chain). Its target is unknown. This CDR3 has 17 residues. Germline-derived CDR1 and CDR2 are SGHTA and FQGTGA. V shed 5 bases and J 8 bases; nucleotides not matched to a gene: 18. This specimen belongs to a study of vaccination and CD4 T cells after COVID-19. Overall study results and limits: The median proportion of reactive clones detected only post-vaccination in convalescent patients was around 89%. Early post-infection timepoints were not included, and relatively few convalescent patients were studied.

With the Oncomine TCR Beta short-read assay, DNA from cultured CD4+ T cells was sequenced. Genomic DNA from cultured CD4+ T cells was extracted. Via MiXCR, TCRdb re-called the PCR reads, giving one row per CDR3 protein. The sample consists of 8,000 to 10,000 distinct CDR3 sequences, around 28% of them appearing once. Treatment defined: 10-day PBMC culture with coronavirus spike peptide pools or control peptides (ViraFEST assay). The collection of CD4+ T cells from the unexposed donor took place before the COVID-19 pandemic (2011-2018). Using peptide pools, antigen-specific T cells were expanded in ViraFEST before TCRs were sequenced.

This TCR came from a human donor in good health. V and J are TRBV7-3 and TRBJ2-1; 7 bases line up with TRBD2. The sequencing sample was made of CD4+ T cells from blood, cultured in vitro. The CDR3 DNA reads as TGTGCCAGCAGCGAACAACCGACTAGCCTCAAGATGGATGAGCAGTTCTTC. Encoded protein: CASSEQPTSLKMDEQFF.